The next 30 T cell receptor beta chains were all read from a single sample in a study of post-analysis software for immune sequencing data. Unique molecular identifiers had been added to the TCR beta cDNA libraries. TCRdb reanalysed the PCR reads using MiXCR and keeps one entry per CDR3 protein. This sample yields some 370,000 distinct CDR3 sequences, of which roughly 35% are seen a single time; 13% belongs to the top ten. Findings and limits, study-wide: Patients had higher frequencies than controls of five TRBV segments, including TRBV5-6, TRBV5-1 and TRBV20-1.

The antigens of these receptors remain unknown. The specimen was blood. The origin of the receptors is a girl under 18 with multiple sclerosis.

There are a few counts of this clonotype. The chain joins TRBV4-1 to TRBJ1-1, with TRBD1 as a possible D gene (5 bases). V lost 2 bases, J lost 1 base, and 8 bases lay in between. CDR1 MGHRA and CDR2 YSYEKL come from the germline V gene. CDR3 size: 14 residues. The CDR3 loop is CASSQYQGNTEAFF. The CDR3 region has the DNA TGCGCCAGCAGCCAATACCAGGGGAACACTGAAGCTTTCTTT.

The gene calls are TRBV6-5 and TRBJ2-1; D is unclear. CDR3 size: 14 residues. Trimming stripped 8 bases from V and 8 bases from J, with 19 bases between. CDR1 MNHEY and CDR2 SVGAGI come from the germline V gene. The CDR3 DNA is TGTGCCAGCTCGCCTCCAAGGGCCCGCGATGAGCAGTTCTTC. Protein: CASSPPRARDEQFF.

V is TRBV19 and J is TRBJ2-1; no clear D gene. This CDR3 comprises 11 residues. V lost 5 bases and J 10 bases, leaving 9 bases between the germline ends. Germline lookup yields CDR1 LNHDA and CDR2 SQIVND (reference sequence). CDR3 coding DNA: TGTGCCAGTAGTGTAAAACAGGAGCAGTTCTTC. It codes for CASSVKQEQFF.

V usage is TRBV10-3 and J usage is TRBJ2-1; the D gene is possibly TRBD1 (7 bases). Germline V CDR1 and CDR2: ENHRY, SYGVKD. There are 15 residues in the CDR3. Deletions cut 1 base from V and 10 bases from J, with 17 bases between. CDR3 protein: CAISEWGRGAYEQFF. Written as DNA, the CDR3 is TGTGCCATCAGTGAGTGGGGCAGGGGGGCCTACGAGCAGTTCTTC.

The chain is built from TRBV5-1 and TRBJ2-7; D may be TRBD2 (6 bases). Germline CDR1 reads SGHRS; CDR2 reads YFSETQ. The CDR3 has 15 amino acids. V was clipped by 4 bases and J by 6 bases, with 20 bases between them. The CDR3 protein is CASSPYSRGGIEQYF. DNA for the CDR3: TGCGCCAGCAGCCCGTATTCGCGGGGAGGTATCGAGCAGTACTTC.

This clonotype was seen a few times. The rearrangement joins TRBV9 to TRBJ1-6; 8 nucleotides agree with TRBD1. J lost 6 bases, V lost 4 bases, and 9 bases had no gene match. CDR1 SGDLS and CDR2 YYNGEE come from the germline V gene. This CDR3 contains 16 residues. DNA for the CDR3: TGTGCCAGCAGCTCTAGAACAGGGGGTGGTAATTCACCCCTCCACTTT. This gives the protein CASSSRTGGGNSPLHF.

In the case of this clonotype: The conserved phenylalanine or tryptophan is not found at the CDR3 terminus, so this likely reflects a read error. The rearrangement uses TRBV3-1 and TRBJ2-7, with 7 bases fitting TRBD1. With 5 bases clipped from V and 3 bases from J, the junction kept 7 bases outside the gene matches. The CDR3 spans 14 residues. Germline CDR1 reads LGHDT; CDR2 reads YNNKEL (reference sequence). CDR3: CASSSGTVFYEQYC. DNA for the CDR3: TGTGCCAGCAGCTCCGGGACAGTTTTCTACGAGCAGTACTGC.

This rearrangement joins TRBV7-9 to TRBJ2-1, with TRBD2 as a possible D gene (5 bases). The germline V gene has CDR1 SEHNR and CDR2 FQNEAQ (reference sequence). Deletions cut 1 base from V and 8 bases from J, with 9 bases between. CDR3 size: 13 residues. CDR3 sequence reads: CASSLGGFHEQFF. CDR3 in DNA: TGTGCCAGCAGCTTAGGAGGGTTCCATGAGCAGTTCTTC.

This clonotype has a handful of counts. The chain uses TRBV20-1 and TRBJ2-4; D is possibly TRBD2 (5 bases). The J call is in doubt because the DNA end fits TRBJ2-5 better. CDR1 is DFQATT and CDR2 is SNEGSKA in the germline V gene (reference sequence). CDR3 length: 15 amino acids. This CDR3 reads CSAIRATSPQETQYF. The CDR3 DNA reads TGCAGTGCTATAAGAGCTACTAGTCCTCAAGAGACCCAGTACTTC.

This clonotype was seen a few times. The rearrangement links TRBV6-2 or TRBV6-3 to TRBJ1-5; D is unresolved. CDR1 MNHEY and CDR2 SVGEGT come from the germline V gene. Trimming removed 5 bases at V and 8 bases at J, with 13 bases between. The CDR3 runs 13 residues. The CDR3 coding sequence is TGTGCCAGCAGTGACCCACACGGTAAGCCCCAGCATTTT. It yields the protein CASSDPHGKPQHF.

This clonotype has just one count. The chain carries TRBV12-3 or TRBV12-4 and TRBJ2-3, with D tentatively TRBD2 (6 bases). The CDR3 length is 15 residues. Trimming took 6 bases from V and 0 from J, leaving 13 bases between them. The chain's CDR3 is CASSRGGESTDTQYF. The CDR3, as DNA: TGTGCCAGCAGCCGTGGAGGGGAAAGCACAGATACGCAGTATTTT.

The chain couples TRBV11-2 to TRBJ2-5, with 8 bases lining up with TRBD2. Trimming took 2 bases from V and 3 from J; bases not matched to a gene: 5. This CDR3 comprises 15 residues. CDR1 is SGHAT and CDR2 is FQNNGV in the germline V gene. The CDR3 region is CASSLNRAGEETQYF. Here the CDR3 DNA reads TGTGCCAGCAGCTTAAATAGAGCGGGAGAAGAGACCCAGTACTTC.

The CDR3 region has the DNA TGTGCCAGCAGCCTAGGGACAGGCCGGTCATACAGCGACTACACCTTC. This sequence encodes CASSLGTGRSYSDYTF. The V call is TRBV5-4, the J call TRBJ1-2, with 8 bases lining up with TRBD1. Losses at the gene ends were 4 bases for V and 10 bases for J; bases not matched to a gene: 18. CDR1 is SGHNT and CDR2 is YYREEE in the germline V gene (reference sequence). This CDR3 comprises 16 residues.

The rearrangement uses TRBV7-2 and TRBJ2-5; TRBD2 matches at 11 bases. V shed 1 base and J 4 bases; nucleotides not matched to a gene: 8. The CDR3 spans 17 residues. From germline, CDR1 is SGHTA and CDR2 FQGNSA. CDR3 bases: TGTGCCAGCAGCTTAGAGATAGCGGGGGGGATGAGAGAGACCCAGTACTTC. It translates to CASSLEIAGGMRETQYF.

This chain uses TRBV7-2 with TRBJ2-3; D remains unclear. V was pared by 2 bases and J by 1 base, with 10 bases between. There are 15 residues in the CDR3. Germline CDR1 is SGHTA and CDR2 is FQGNSA. The DNA for the CDR3 is TGTGCCAGCAGCTTATCTGCGGCGGGCACAGATACGCAGTATTTT. This codes for CASSLSAAGTDTQYF.

The V call is TRBV20-1, the J call TRBJ2-7; D is possibly TRBD1 (5 bases). Germline values: CDR1 DFQATT, CDR2 SNEGSKA (reference sequence). CDR3 length equals 13 residues. V was trimmed by 6 bases and J by 4 bases, leaving 16 bases between them. CDR3 in DNA: TGCAGTGCGCACGGCCCCAGGGATTACGAGCAGTACTTC. Its translation: CSAHGPRDYEQYF.

There are a few counts of this clonotype. The gene calls are TRBV2 and TRBJ2-3; D unclear. The germline CDR1 and CDR2 sequences are SNHLY and FYNNEI. Trimming took 5 bases from V and 3 from J, leaving 6 bases between them. The CDR3 contains 12 residues. For the CDR3, the DNA is TGTGCCAGCAGTACTTTAACAGATACGCAGTATTTT. Protein sequence: CASSTLTDTQYF.

The CDR3 reads CASSQGGVQETQYF. The CDR3 DNA follows: TGTGCCAGCAGCCAAGGGGGGGTACAAGAGACCCAGTACTTC. J is TRBJ2-5 and V is TRBV4-2; D is perhaps TRBD2 (6 bases). V lost 1 base and J lost 2, with 8 bases in between. Germline V CDR1 and CDR2: LGHNA, YNFKEQ. The CDR3 has 14 amino acids.

DNA for the CDR3: TGTGCCAGCAGTTACTCCCCTGTGGCCGGGAATGGCTACACCTTC. It specifies CASSYSPVAGNGYTF. The chain joins TRBV6-5 to TRBJ1-2; D not certain. Deletions cut 0 bases from V and 6 bases from J, with 14 bases between. CDR3 length: 15 residues. Germline V gene sequence: CDR1 MNHEY, CDR2 SVGAGI.

Points on this clonotype: A single base separates this from a much larger clone, so it may be a read error. The chain's CDR3 is CASSQVLGGSYGYTF. The CDR3 region has the DNA TGTGCCAGCAGCCAAGTATTAGGGGGCAGCTATGGCTACACCTTC. V is TRBV3-1 and J is TRBJ1-2; TRBD1 matches at 7 bases. V trimming: 1 base; J trimming: 4 bases; junction bases outside the gene matches: 6. Germline lookup yields CDR1 LGHDT and CDR2 YNNKEL (reference sequence). There are 15 residues in the CDR3.

This chain joins TRBV6-2 or TRBV6-3 and TRBJ1-1; D gene ambiguous. The CDR3 has 13 amino acids. V was cut by 4 bases and J by 5 bases, with 11 bases left in between. Per germline, CDR1 MNHEY and CDR2 SVGEGT. DNA for the CDR3: TGTGCCAGCAGTTCCGAGCTGTGGACTGAAGCTTTCTTT. Its protein product is CASSSELWTEAFF.

The chain employs TRBV3-1 and TRBJ2-1; TRBD1 is a possible D gene (5 bases). The V gene's germline CDR1 is LGHDT and CDR2 YNNKEL (reference sequence). The CDR3 sequence is 15 residues long. V was pared by 2 bases and J by 4 bases, with 12 bases between. The CDR3 loop reads CASSQQGATYNEQFF. CDR3 nucleotides: TGTGCCAGCAGCCAACAAGGGGCGACATACAATGAGCAGTTCTTC.

A note on this clonotype: This CDR3 fails to terminate in the conserved phenylalanine or tryptophan, so it likely reflects a read error. This chain joins TRBV6-2 or TRBV6-3 and TRBJ2-7, with D perhaps matching TRBD1 (6 bases). The V gene's germline CDR1 is MNHEY and CDR2 SVGEGT. With 2 bases removed from V and 5 bases from J, the gap between germline ends came to 16 bases. CDR3 length equals 15 residues. In DNA, the CDR3 is TGTGCCAGCAGTTACAGTGGACAGCTACGGGACGAGCAGTACTGC. Encoded protein: CASSYSGQLRDEQYC.

The table lists this clonotype with many counts. The chain combines TRBV29-1 with TRBJ2-1; possibly TRBD2 for D (6 bases). The CDR3 consists of 12 residues. CDR1 SQVTM and CDR2 ANQGSEA come from the germline V gene. Trimming removed 4 bases at V and 7 bases at J, with 11 bases between. The CDR3 DNA reads as TGCAGCGTTGGGACTAACACGAATGAGCAGTTCTTC. It is translated as CSVGTNTNEQFF.

This clonotype was picked up a small number of times. The J gene is TRBJ2-1, the V gene TRBV27, with 8 nucleotides matching TRBD1. The CDR3 loop spans 15 amino acids. V shed 3 bases and J 8 bases; nucleotides not matched to a gene: 9. The germline gives CDR1 MNHEY, CDR2 SMNVEV (reference sequence). The CDR3 region is CASSFGTGPMDEQFF. The CDR3 DNA is TGTGCCAGCAGTTTTGGGACAGGACCTATGGATGAGCAGTTCTTC.

This clonotype was seen a handful of times. This sequence joins TRBV10-3 and TRBJ2-3; TRBD2 might be the D (5 bases). Per the germline V gene, CDR1 is ENHRY and CDR2 is SYGVKD. The CDR3 covers 14 residues. V lost 3 bases to trimming and J lost 0 bases, with 7 bases between them. CDR3 bases: TGTGCCATCAGTGAAACGGGGAGCACAGATACGCAGTATTTT. It codes for CAISETGSTDTQYF.

The chain uses TRBV3-1 and TRBJ1-1, with a weak D call TRBD1 (5 bases). V was cut by 1 base and J by 10 bases, with 13 bases left in between. Germline V gene data show CDR1 as LGHDT and CDR2 as YNNKEL (reference sequence). The CDR3 extends over 13 amino acids. CDR3 residues: CASSQGRGRAAFF. CDR3 bases: TGTGCCAGCAGCCAAGGGAGGGGACGTGCAGCTTTCTTT.

This clonotype was counted between two and nine times. The gene calls are TRBV12-3 or TRBV12-4 and TRBJ1-1, with D tentatively TRBD1 (5 bases). Trimming took 4 bases from V and 7 from J, leaving 10 bases between them. This CDR3 contains 12 residues. The chain's CDR3 is CASSYRTGEAFF. The CDR3 DNA follows: TGTGCCAGCAGTTACAGGACCGGTGAAGCTTTCTTT.

Only one count was recorded for this clonotype. The rearrangement uses TRBV2 and TRBJ1-1; no definite D call. Germline CDR1 reads SNHLY; CDR2 reads FYNNEI. V was clipped by 7 bases and J by 7 bases, with 10 bases between them. This CDR3 region has 11 residues. CDR3: CASIPGREAFF. The CDR3 DNA follows: TGTGCCAGCATACCGGGCCGTGAAGCTTTCTTT.

Only a few counts were recorded for this clonotype. The chain joins TRBV27 to TRBJ1-4, with no clear D. Germline V lookup: CDR1 MNHEY, CDR2 SMNVEV (reference sequence). The V end lost 6 bases, the J end lost 0 bases, and 14 bases lay between the germline ends. This CDR3 contains 16 residues. CDR3 sequence reads: CASSSTHGATNEKLFF. CDR3 bases: TGTGCCAGCAGCTCTACCCATGGGGCAACTAATGAAAAACTGTTTTTT.